The 6 T cell receptor beta chains below were found in one sample sequenced in a study of cytotoxic CD8 clonotypes in ibrutinib-treated CLL. The table came from immunoSEQ multiplex PCR; TCRdb's copy has only in-frame clones and leaves some out. The sample contains roughly 150,000 clones, approximately 77% of which appear only once. Sample: PBMCs, taken after 12 months of ibrutinib treatment. These receptors were collected from a human donor with chronic lymphocytic leukemia.

The chain couples TRBV5-4 to TRBJ2-1; TRBD1 might be the D (6 bases). This CDR3 has 16 residues. Germline loops: CDR1 SGHNT, CDR2 YYREEE (reference sequence). The germline V and J ends were trimmed by 5 bases and 6 bases, with 21 bases remaining between them. DNA for the CDR3: TGTGCCAGCAGTCTCTGGGGCAGGGGACCCCGCAATGAGCAGTTCTTC. Protein product: CASSLWGRGPRNEQFF.

The chain carries TRBV14 and TRBJ1-2; D ambiguous. Germline lookup yields CDR1 SGHDN and CDR2 FVKESK. V lost 3 bases to trimming and J lost 5 bases, with 4 bases between them. The CDR3 has 11 amino acids. CDR3 in amino acids: CASSQHYGYTF. In nucleotides, the CDR3 is TGTGCCAGCAGCCAGCATTATGGCTACACCTTC.

The CDR3 region is CASSTITDTQYF. In nucleotides, the CDR3 is TGTGCCAGCTCAACGATCACAGATACGCAGTATTTT. The rearrangement joins TRBV18 to TRBJ2-3, with D hard to call. Germline V gene sequence: CDR1 KGHSH, CDR2 LQKENI. Trimming shortened V by 5 bases and J by 2 bases, and 5 bases separated the two germline ends. The CDR3 extends over 12 amino acids.

The V and J genes are TRBV7-2 and TRBJ1-6; D ambiguous. The germline V and J ends were trimmed by 5 bases and 9 bases, with 8 bases remaining between them. Germline values: CDR1 SGHTA, CDR2 FQGNSA. This CDR3 is built from 12 residues. The CDR3 sequence is CASSDLGSPLHF. CDR3 sequence (DNA): TGTGCCAGCAGCGACTTAGGTTCACCCCTCCACTTT.

Notes on this clone: The sample contains more than one DNA sequence encoding this CDR3. This chain connects TRBV30 to TRBJ2-7, with unresolved D. This CDR3 contains 11 residues. Germline CDR1 and CDR2: GTSNPN and SVGIG (reference sequence). V lost 1 base to trimming and J lost 3 bases, with 4 bases between them. CDR3: CAWSAVYEQYF. In DNA form, the CDR3 reads TGTGCCTGGAGTGCAGTCTACGAGCAGTACTTC.

The gene calls are TRBV7-3 and TRBJ2-3; 8 bases match TRBD2. J was trimmed by 9 bases and V by 5 bases; bases with no gene match: 10. Looked up from germline, CDR1 is SGHTA and CDR2 is FQGTGA. The length of the CDR3 is 14 residues. The CDR3 loop is CASSIAAGGGTQYF. CDR3 bases: TGTGCCAGCAGCATCGCGGCGGGGGGAGGAACGCAGTATTTT. Supplemented by reference TRBV7-3 and TRBJ2-3, the full variable domain reads GAGVSQTPSNKVTEKGKYVELRCDPISGHTALYWYRQSLGQGPEFLIYFQGTGAADDSGLPNDRFFAVRPEGSVSTLKIQRTERGDSAVYLCASSIAAGGGTQYFGPGTRLTVL.